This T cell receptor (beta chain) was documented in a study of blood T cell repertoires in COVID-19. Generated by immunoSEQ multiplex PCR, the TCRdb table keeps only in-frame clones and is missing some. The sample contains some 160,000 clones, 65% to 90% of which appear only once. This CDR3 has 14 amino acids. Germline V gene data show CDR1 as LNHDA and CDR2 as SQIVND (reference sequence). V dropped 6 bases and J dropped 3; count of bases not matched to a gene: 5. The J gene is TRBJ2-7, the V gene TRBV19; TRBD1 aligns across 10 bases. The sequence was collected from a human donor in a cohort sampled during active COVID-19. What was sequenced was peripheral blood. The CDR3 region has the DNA TGTGCCAGTAGCCCCGGACAGGGGGGCTACGAGCAGTACTTC. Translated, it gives CASSPGQGGYEQYF.